Each of the 3 T cell receptor beta chains below was sequenced from the same sample in a study of cytomegalovirus exposure and HLA in healthy donors. The PCR was carried out with 60 Vbeta primers and 13 Jbeta primers. The method was immunoSEQ multiplex PCR; TCRdb's version includes in-frame clones alone and lacks a portion of them. The sample has about 110,000 clones, around 72% seen once. Sequencing input: PBMCs. These receptors came from a woman in her 40s in good health and CMV-seropositive.

This clone was recorded a few times. V and J are TRBV27 and TRBJ1-2; weak D call: TRBD1 (6 bases). The V and J ends lost 5 bases and 4 bases respectively, with 11 bases between them. Germline loops: CDR1 MNHEY, CDR2 SMNVEV (reference sequence). The CDR3 runs 13 residues. The DNA of the CDR3 is TGTGCCAGCAGTCAACAGGGTACCTATGGCTACACCTTC. The encoded protein is CASSQQGTYGYTF.

This chain joins TRBV29-1 and TRBJ1-1; perhaps TRBD1 as D (6 bases). Deletions cut 4 bases from V and 4 bases from J, with 19 bases between. Germline CDR1 SQVTM, CDR2 ANQGSEA. This CDR3 is built from 15 residues. Here the CDR3 reads CSVAPAGARVTEAFF. The CDR3, as DNA: TGCAGCGTTGCCCCAGCGGGGGCCAGGGTCACTGAAGCTTTCTTT.

The rearrangement uses TRBV7-2 and TRBJ1-5; 7 bases fit TRBD1. The germline CDR1 and CDR2 sequences are SGHTA and FQGNSA. With V trimmed by 2 bases and J by 6 bases, 4 bases remained unmatched. The CDR3 is 14 residues long. The CDR3 loop reads CASSLQGGGQPQHF. The CDR3 coding sequence is TGTGCCAGCAGCTTACAAGGGGGCGGTCAGCCCCAGCATTTT.